This is a list of T cell receptor beta chains from one sample in a study of T cell repertoires in cytomegalovirus infection. TCRdb re-called the reads through MiXCR, storing one row per CDR3 protein. The data contain 300,000 to 450,000 distinct CDR3 sequences, 15% to 20% of them singletons. Sequencing used PBMCs. The source is a human donor in good health (CMV status not recorded). Some clones in this sample may be carry-over from other donors' samples. Each CDR3 is given without its conserved first and last residue. A D gene is named only where the DNA matches it firmly.

V: TRBV5-1; D: TRBD1; J: TRBJ2-7; CDR3: ASSFRTGKLEQY
V: TRBV7-8; D: TRBD2; J: TRBJ2-1; CDR3: ASSPRKSGGPTGNEQF
V: TRBV6-2/TRBV6-3; D: .; J: TRBJ1-5; CDR3: ASSGLNQPQH
V: TRBV16; D: TRBD2; J: TRBJ2-2; CDR3: ASIRERETDGELF
V: TRBV3-1; D: .; J: TRBJ2-4; CDR3: ASSLSTSSIQY
V: TRBV27; D: .; J: TRBJ2-1; CDR3: ASSGGDYNEQF
V: TRBV20-1; D: .; J: TRBJ2-3; CDR3: SATPFGGAPTDTQY
V: TRBV4-1; D: .; J: TRBJ1-6; CDR3: ASSQGPGDGSPLH
V: TRBV6-2/TRBV6-3; D: .; J: TRBJ2-3; CDR3: ASGARRITDTQY
V: TRBV4-1; D: .; J: TRBJ2-4; CDR3: ASSQVRGDIQY
V: TRBV7-6; D: .; J: TRBJ1-4; CDR3: ASSLAQEEKLF
V: TRBV29-1; D: .; J: TRBJ2-7; CDR3: SVAGTTYEQY
V: TRBV28; D: TRBD1; J: TRBJ2-3; CDR3: ASSQHFGTGYEGTQY
V: TRBV7-2; D: .; J: TRBJ2-2; CDR3: ASDSGTLGNTGELF
V: TRBV12-3/TRBV12-4; D: .; J: TRBJ1-4; CDR3: ASIAPTGGKEKLF
V: TRBV6-2/TRBV6-3; D: .; J: TRBJ2-5; CDR3: ASSYISTQETQY
V: TRBV11-2; D: .; J: TRBJ1-3; CDR3: ASSLGDLTGNTIY
V: TRBV5-1; D: .; J: TRBJ1-1; CDR3: ASSDPTGNTEAF
V: TRBV6-2/TRBV6-3; D: TRBD2; J: TRBJ2-3; CDR3: ASSSTSGTDTQY
V: TRBV5-1; D: .; J: TRBJ1-1; CDR3: ASSKTRDTEAF
V: TRBV10-3; D: TRBD2; J: TRBJ2-3; CDR3: ATRLRESVADTQY
V: TRBV11-2; D: TRBD1; J: TRBJ1-2; CDR3: ASSQYLVARDRIRGYT
V: TRBV19; D: .; J: TRBJ1-5; CDR3: ASTQLGNQPQQ
V: TRBV2; D: .; J: TRBJ1-5; CDR3: ASSEARAWVLSQH
V: TRBV29-1; D: TRBD1; J: TRBJ1-2; CDR3: SAGQGRDYGYT
V: TRBV5-1; D: .; J: TRBJ1-1; CDR3: ASSLEGSEAF
V: TRBV7-2; D: TRBD2; J: TRBJ2-3; CDR3: ASAGGPGTDTQY
V: TRBV6-2/TRBV6-3; D: TRBD2; J: TRBJ2-7; CDR3: ASSYSTSGPYEQY
V: TRBV20-1; D: .; J: TRBJ2-1; CDR3: SARSATGPLNNEQF
V: TRBV6-2/TRBV6-3; D: TRBD2; J: TRBJ2-1; CDR3: ASSQRGSGRSYNEQF
V: TRBV5-8; D: .; J: TRBJ2-3; CDR3: ASSFSFRPPDTQY
V: TRBV7-9; D: .; J: TRBJ1-2; CDR3: ASIDRTYGYT
V: TRBV4-3; D: .; J: TRBJ1-3; CDR3: ASSQVGQLGNTIY
V: TRBV9; D: .; J: TRBJ1-5; CDR3: ASSVGVMDQPQH
V: TRBV7-9; D: .; J: TRBJ1-3; CDR3: ASSLGGDAGNTIY
V: TRBV20-1; D: .; J: TRBJ2-7; CDR3: SARVLTSYEQY
V: TRBV13; D: TRBD2; J: TRBJ2-7; CDR3: ASSLVRGSNEQY
V: TRBV7-9; D: TRBD1; J: TRBJ1-1; CDR3: ASSLKGAWENTEAF
V: TRBV4-3; D: TRBD1; J: TRBJ1-4; CDR3: ASSQEGQGGEKLF
V: TRBV15; D: .; J: TRBJ2-1; CDR3: ATSRDGGPAGHNEQF
V: TRBV7-2; D: .; J: TRBJ1-3; CDR3: ASSPGGTIY
V: TRBV7-9; D: .; J: TRBJ2-7; CDR3: ASSLSTHEQY
V: TRBV6-5; D: TRBD2; J: TRBJ2-5; CDR3: ASSYWTSGSLQTQY
V: TRBV28; D: TRBD2; J: TRBJ2-5; CDR3: ASSLSASGGRETQY
V: TRBV10-3; D: .; J: TRBJ2-1; CDR3: AIGLYNEQF
V: TRBV12-3/TRBV12-4; D: .; J: TRBJ1-1; CDR3: ASSPRGRYTEAF
V: TRBV11-2; D: .; J: TRBJ2-7; CDR3: ASSTAPSVGEQY
V: TRBV7-8; D: .; J: TRBJ1-5; CDR3: ASSSRVAGQPQH
V: TRBV29-1; D: .; J: TRBJ2-3; CDR3: SVILVSTDTQY
V: TRBV20-1; D: TRBD2; J: TRBJ2-1; CDR3: SASGLAGDYNEQF
V: TRBV29-1; D: .; J: TRBJ2-6; CDR3: SVRQVPVANVLT
V: TRBV20-1; D: .; J: TRBJ2-1; CDR3: SARDGRNQQF
V: TRBV12-3/TRBV12-4; D: TRBD2; J: TRBJ2-1; CDR3: ASSEGSGSSNEQF
V: TRBV18; D: .; J: TRBJ1-6; CDR3: ASSGTLSIRGYNSPLH
V: TRBV29-1; D: .; J: TRBJ2-1; CDR3: SVEVSPYNEQF
V: TRBV2; D: .; J: TRBJ2-6; CDR3: ASSEHGSGANVLT
V: TRBV7-8; D: .; J: TRBJ2-5; CDR3: ASSPTPLEETQY